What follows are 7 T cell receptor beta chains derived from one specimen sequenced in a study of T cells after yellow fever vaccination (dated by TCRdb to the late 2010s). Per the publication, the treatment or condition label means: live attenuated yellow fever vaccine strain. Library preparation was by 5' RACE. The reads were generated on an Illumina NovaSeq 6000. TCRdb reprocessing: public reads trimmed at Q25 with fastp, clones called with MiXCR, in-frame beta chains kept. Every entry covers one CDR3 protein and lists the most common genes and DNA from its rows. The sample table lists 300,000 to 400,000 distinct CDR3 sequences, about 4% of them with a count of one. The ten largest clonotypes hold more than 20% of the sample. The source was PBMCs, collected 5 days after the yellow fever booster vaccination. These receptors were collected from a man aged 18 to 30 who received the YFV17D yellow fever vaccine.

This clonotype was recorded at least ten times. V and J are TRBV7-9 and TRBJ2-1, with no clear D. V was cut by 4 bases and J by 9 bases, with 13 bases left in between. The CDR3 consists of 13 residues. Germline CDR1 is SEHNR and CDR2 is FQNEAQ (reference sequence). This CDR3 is CASSSVDGGEQFF. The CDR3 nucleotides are TGTGCCAGCAGCTCAGTCGATGGTGGTGAGCAGTTCTTC. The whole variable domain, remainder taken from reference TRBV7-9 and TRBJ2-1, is DTGVSQNPRHKITKRGQNVTFRCDPISEHNRLYWYRQTLGQGPEFLTYFQNEAQLEKSRLLSDRFSAERPKGSFSTLEIQRTEQGDSAMYLCASSSVDGGEQFFGPGTRLTVL.

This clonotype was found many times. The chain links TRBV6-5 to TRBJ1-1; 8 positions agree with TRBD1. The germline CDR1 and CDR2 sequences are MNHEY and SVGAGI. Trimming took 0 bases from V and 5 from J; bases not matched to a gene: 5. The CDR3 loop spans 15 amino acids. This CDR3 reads CASSYSRQGMTEAFF. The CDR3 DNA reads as TGTGCCAGCAGTTACTCGAGACAGGGGATGACTGAAGCTTTCTTT.

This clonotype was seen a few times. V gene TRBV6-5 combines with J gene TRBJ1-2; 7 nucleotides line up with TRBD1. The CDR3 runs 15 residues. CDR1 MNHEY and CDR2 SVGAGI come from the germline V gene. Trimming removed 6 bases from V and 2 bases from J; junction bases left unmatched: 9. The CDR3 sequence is CASSPGTEHNYGYTF. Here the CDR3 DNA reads TGTGCCAGCAGCCCCGGGACAGAGCACAACTATGGCTACACCTTC.

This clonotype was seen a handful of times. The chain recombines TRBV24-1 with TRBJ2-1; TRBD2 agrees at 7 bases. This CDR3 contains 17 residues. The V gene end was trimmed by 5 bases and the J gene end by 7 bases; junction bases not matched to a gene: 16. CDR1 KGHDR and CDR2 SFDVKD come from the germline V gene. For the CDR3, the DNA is TGTGCCACCAGTGGTAGGGCCCTTCGCGGGGGTGCTAATGAGCAGTTCTTC. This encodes CATSGRALRGGANEQFF.

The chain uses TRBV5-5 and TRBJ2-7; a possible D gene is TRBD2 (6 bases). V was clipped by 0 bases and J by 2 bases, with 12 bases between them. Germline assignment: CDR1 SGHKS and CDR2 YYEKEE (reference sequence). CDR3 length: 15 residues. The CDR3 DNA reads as TGTGCCAGCAGCTTGGGCGTGGGGGAGGCCTACGAGCAGTACGTC. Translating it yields CASSLGVGEAYEQYV.

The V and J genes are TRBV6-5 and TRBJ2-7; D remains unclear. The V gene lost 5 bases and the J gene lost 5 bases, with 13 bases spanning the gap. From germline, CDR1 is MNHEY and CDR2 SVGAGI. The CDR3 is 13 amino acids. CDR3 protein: CASSRYPLHEQYF. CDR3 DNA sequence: TGTGCCAGCAGTCGTTACCCCCTCCACGAGCAGTACTTC.

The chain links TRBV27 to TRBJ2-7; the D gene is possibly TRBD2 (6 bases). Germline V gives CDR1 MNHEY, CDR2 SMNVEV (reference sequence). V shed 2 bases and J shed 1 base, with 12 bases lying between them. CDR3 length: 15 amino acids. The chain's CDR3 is CASSLMAGSSYEQYV. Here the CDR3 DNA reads TGTGCCAGCAGTTTAATGGCGGGGTCATCCTACGAGCAGTACGTC.